This T cell receptor beta chain was documented in a study of monozygotic twins with inflammatory bowel disease. The CDR3 extends over 16 amino acids. Germline V lookup: CDR1 KGHSH, CDR2 LQKENI. TCRdb reprocessed the 5' RACE reads, keeping one entry per CDR3 protein, no DNA. This table holds 300,000 to 400,000 distinct CDR3 sequences. V gene TRBV18 combines with J gene TRBJ1-4; TCRdb picks TRBD1, but there is no DNA to check that call. The material sequenced was blood. The receptor was derived from a human donor with ulcerative colitis or Crohn's disease, or a healthy co-twin of an affected twin (not recorded which). The CDR3 reads CASSPRQLAGGEKLFF.